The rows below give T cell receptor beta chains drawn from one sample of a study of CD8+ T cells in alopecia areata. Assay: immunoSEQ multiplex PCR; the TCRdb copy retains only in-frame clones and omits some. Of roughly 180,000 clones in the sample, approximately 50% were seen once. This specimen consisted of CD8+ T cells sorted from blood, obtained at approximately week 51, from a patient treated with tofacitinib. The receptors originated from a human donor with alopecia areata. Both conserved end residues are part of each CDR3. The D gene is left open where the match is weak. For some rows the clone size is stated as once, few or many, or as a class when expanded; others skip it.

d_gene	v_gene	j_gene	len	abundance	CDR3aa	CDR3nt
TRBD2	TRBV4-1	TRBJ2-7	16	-	CASSQAVLAGVYEQYF	TGCGCCAGCAGCCAAGCCGTATTAGCGGGGGTCTACGAGCAGTACTTC
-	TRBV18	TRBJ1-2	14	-	CASSPVDTNYGYTF	TGTGCCAGCTCACCAGTGGATACTAACTATGGCTACACCTTC
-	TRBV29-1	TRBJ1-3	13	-	CSVRGGLGNTIYF	TGCAGCGTTAGGGGGGGCCTTGGAAACACCATATATTTT
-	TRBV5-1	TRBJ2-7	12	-	CASRKQGYEQYF	TGCGCCAGCAGGAAACAGGGATACGAGCAGTACTTC
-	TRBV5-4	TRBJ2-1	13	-	CASSLGRGNEQFF	TGTGCCAGCAGCCTGGGTCGGGGCAATGAGCAGTTCTTC
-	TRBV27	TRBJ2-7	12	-	CASSLLGSEQYF	TGTGCCAGCAGTTTGCTTGGGTCCGAGCAGTACTTC
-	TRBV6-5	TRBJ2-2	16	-	CASSWGETLNTGELFF	TGTGCCAGCAGTTGGGGCGAAACTCTTAACACCGGGGAGCTGTTTTTT
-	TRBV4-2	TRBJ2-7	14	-	CASSQGRSTYEQYF	TGTGCCAGCAGCCAAGGCAGGTCTACCTACGAGCAGTACTTC
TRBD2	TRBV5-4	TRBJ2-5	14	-	CASSTASGGKTQYF	TGTGCCAGCAGCACCGCTAGCGGGGGGAAGACCCAGTACTTC
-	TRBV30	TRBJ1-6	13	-	CACTGTSNSPLHF	TGTGCCTGTACCGGGACGAGCAATTCACCCCTCCACTTT
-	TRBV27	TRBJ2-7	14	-	CASSLDTSGYEQYF	TGTGCCAGCAGTTTAGATACTTCTGGATACGAGCAGTACTTC
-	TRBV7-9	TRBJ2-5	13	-	CASRQGIQETQYF	TGTGCCAGCCGGCAAGGGATCCAAGAGACCCAGTACTTC
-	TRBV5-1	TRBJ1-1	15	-	CASSPRTFSDTEAFF	TGCGCCAGCAGCCCCAGGACCTTTTCGGACACTGAAGCTTTCTTT
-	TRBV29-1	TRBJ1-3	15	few	CSVEGDIHSGNTIYF	TGCAGCGTTGAAGGCGACATCCACTCTGGAAACACCATATATTTT
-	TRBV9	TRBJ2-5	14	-	CASSTGREQETQYF	TGTGCCAGCAGCACAGGGCGGGAGCAAGAGACCCAGTACTTC
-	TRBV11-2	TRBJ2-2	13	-	CASSSRDTGELFF	TGTGCCAGCAGCTCCAGGGACACCGGGGAGCTGTTTTTT
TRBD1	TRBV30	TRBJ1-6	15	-	CAWSARQGPEGPLHF	TGTGCCTGGAGCGCCAGACAGGGCCCCGAAGGACCCCTCCACTTT
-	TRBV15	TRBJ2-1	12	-	CATSGSYNEQFF	TGTGCCACCAGCGGGAGCTACAATGAGCAGTTCTTC
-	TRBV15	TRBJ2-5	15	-	CATSRDRLTQETQYF	TGTGCCACCAGCAGGGACAGATTGACGCAAGAGACCCAGTACTTC
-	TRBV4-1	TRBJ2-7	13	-	CASSQPNTYEQYF	TGCGCCAGCAGCCAACCTAACACCTACGAGCAGTACTTC
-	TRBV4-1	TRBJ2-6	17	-	CASSQVGSPSGANVLTF	TGCGCCAGCAGCCAGGTGGGGAGCCCCTCTGGGGCCAACGTCCTGACTTTC
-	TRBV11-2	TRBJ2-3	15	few	CASSFGGGLTDTQYF	TGTGCCAGCAGCTTTGGCGGGGGCCTCACAGATACGCAGTATTTT
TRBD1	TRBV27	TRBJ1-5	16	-	CASSTQGAGRNQPQHF	TGTGCCAGCAGCACACAGGGGGCCGGACGCAATCAGCCCCAGCATTTT
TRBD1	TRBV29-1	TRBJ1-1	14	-	CSVRDRGGGTEAFF	TGCAGCGTCCGAGACAGGGGAGGGGGCACTGAAGCTTTCTTT
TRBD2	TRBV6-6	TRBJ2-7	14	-	CASKKRGISYEQYF	TGTGCCAGCAAAAAGCGGGGGATCTCCTACGAGCAGTACTTC
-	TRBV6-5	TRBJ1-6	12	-	CASSYGGETLHF	TGTGCCAGCAGTTATGGCGGAGAAACCCTCCACTTT
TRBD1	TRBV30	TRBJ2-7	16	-	CAWSPPGQGLSYEQYF	TGTGCCTGGAGTCCACCGGGACAGGGACTCTCCTACGAGCAGTACTTC
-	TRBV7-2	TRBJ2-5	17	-	CASSLVRGGRHQETQYF	TGTGCCAGCAGCTTAGTTAGGGGGGGCCGACACCAAGAGACCCAGTACTTC
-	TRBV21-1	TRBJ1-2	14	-	CASSKCRGGYGYTF	TGTGCCAGCAGCAAGTGCAGGGGGGGCTATGGCTACACCTTC
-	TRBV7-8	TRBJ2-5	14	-	CASSLTEYQETQYF	TGTGCCAGCAGCCTGACCGAATACCAAGAGACCCAGTACTTC
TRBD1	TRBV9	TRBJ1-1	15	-	CASTAGGSTDTEAFF	TGTGCCAGCACCGCAGGGGGCTCGACAGACACTGAAGCTTTCTTT
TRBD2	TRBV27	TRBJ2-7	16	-	CASSDLVVAGSYEQYF	TGTGCCAGCAGTGACCTCGTAGTAGCGGGGTCATACGAGCAGTACTTC
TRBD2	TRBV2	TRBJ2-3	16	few	CASRKLAGAATDTQYF	TGTGCCAGCAGGAAGCTAGCGGGGGCCGCCACAGATACGCAGTATTTT
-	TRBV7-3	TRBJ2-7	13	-	CASSSGPNYEQYF	TGTGCCAGCAGCAGCGGACCCAACTACGAGCAGTACTTC
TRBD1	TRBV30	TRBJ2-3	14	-	CAWSQGAGSGTQYF	TGTGCCTGGAGTCAGGGGGCAGGGTCGGGTACGCAGTATTTT
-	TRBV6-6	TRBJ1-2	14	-	CASSPLGEPDGYTF	TGTGCCAGCAGTCCCCTCGGCGAACCCGATGGCTACACCTTC
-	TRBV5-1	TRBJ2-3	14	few	CASSLGFTTDTQYF	TGCGCCAGCAGCTTGGGTTTCACCACAGATACGCAGTATTTT
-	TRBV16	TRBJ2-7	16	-	CASSQSPGSGTYEQYF	TGTGCCAGCAGCCAATCCCCGGGGTCAGGGACCTACGAGCAGTACTTC
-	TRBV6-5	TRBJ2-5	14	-	CASSLSGEQETQYF	TGTGCCAGCAGTTTGTCCGGGGAACAAGAGACCCAGTACTTC
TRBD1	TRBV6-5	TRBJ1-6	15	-	CASSRGQGVYSPLHF	TGTGCCAGCAGTCGGGGACAGGGCGTTTATTCACCCCTCCACTTT
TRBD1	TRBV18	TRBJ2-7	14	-	CASSSPGQGGEQYF	TGTGCCAGCTCATCACCGGGACAGGGAGGCGAGCAGTACTTC
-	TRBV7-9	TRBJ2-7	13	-	CASSLRGSYEQYF	TGTGCCAGCAGCTTACGGGGGAGCTACGAGCAGTACTTC
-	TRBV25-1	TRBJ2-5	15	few	CASSEWLTNQETQYF	TGTGCCAGCAGTGAATGGTTGACCAACCAAGAGACCCAGTACTTC
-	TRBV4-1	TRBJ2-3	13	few	CASSQGFGGAQYF	TGCGCCAGCAGCCAAGGGTTCGGGGGCGCGCAGTATTTT
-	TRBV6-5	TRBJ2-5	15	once	CASSYTRGRVETQYF	TGTGCCAGCAGTTATACCCGGGGCAGAGTAGAGACCCAGTACTTC
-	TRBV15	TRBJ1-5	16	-	CATSRGAGSGNQPQHF	TGTGCCACCAGCAGAGGCGCCGGATCGGGCAATCAGCCCCAGCATTTT
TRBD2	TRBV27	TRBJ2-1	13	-	CASSFLAGNEQFF	TGTGCCAGCAGTTTCCTAGCGGGCAATGAGCAGTTCTTC
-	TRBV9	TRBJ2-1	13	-	CASALGSGNEQFF	TGTGCCAGCGCCTTGGGGTCTGGTAATGAGCAGTTCTTC
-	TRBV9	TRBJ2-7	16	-	CASSVGAGGATYEQYF	TGTGCCAGCAGCGTAGGAGCCGGGGGAGCTACCTACGAGCAGTACTTC
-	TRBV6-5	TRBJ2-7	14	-	CAISEHSHSYEQYF	TGTGCCATCAGTGAGCACAGTCACTCCTACGAGCAGTACTTC
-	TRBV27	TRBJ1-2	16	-	CASSLSSSGLLYGYTF	TGTGCCAGCAGTTTATCGTCGTCCGGACTACTCTATGGCTACACCTTC
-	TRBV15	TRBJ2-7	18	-	CATSREKAKTRGVYEQYF	TGTGCCACCAGCAGAGAAAAAGCGAAGACTAGGGGTGTCTACGAGCAGTACTTC